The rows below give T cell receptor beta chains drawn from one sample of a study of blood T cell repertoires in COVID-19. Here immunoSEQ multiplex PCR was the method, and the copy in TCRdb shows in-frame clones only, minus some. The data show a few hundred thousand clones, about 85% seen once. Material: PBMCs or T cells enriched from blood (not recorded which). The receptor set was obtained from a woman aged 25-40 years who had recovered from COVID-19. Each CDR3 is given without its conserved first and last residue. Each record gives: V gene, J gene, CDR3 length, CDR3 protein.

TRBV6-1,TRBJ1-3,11,ASSEGQGNTIY
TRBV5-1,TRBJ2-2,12,ASSPGQNTGELF
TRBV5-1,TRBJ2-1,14,ASSEFFATSYNEQF
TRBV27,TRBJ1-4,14,ASRRRLGGSEEKLF
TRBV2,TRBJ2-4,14,ASSNTGGTAKNIQY
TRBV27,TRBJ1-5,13,ASRSGTGGIQPQH
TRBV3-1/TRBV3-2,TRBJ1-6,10,ASSQGSSPLH
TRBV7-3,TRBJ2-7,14,ASSLYGASAGYEQY
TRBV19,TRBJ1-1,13,ASSPWFSGNTEAF
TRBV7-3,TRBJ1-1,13,ASSLMTGGNTEAF
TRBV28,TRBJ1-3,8,ASIKNTIY
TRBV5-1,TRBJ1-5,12,ASSLGGSDQPQH
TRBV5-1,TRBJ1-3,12,ASSLDQGSNTIY
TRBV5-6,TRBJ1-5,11,ASSFRGNQPQH
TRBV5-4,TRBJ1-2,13,ASSLESGQGAPHT
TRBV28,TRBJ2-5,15,ASSPLPYRGKQETQY
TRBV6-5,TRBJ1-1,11,ASSTWAGTEAF
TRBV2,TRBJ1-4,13,ASTRWQATNEKLF
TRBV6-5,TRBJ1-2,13,ASSRQVRGPNGYT
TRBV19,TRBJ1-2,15,ASSGSFLTNANYGYT
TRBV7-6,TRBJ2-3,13,ASSLRTSDRDTQY
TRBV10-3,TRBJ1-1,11,AITKGMNTEAF
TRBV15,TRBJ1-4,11,ATSEARIEKLF
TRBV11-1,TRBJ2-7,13,ASSLNPTGGFEQY
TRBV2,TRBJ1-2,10,ASRGTGPGYT
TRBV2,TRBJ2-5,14,ATRGRGRRGQETQY